This paragraph covers one T cell receptor beta chain sequence. What it binds is not known. The CDR3 runs 16 residues. Germline trimming cut 3 bases from V and 4 bases from J; bases unmatched to any gene: 9. Germline V gene data show CDR1 as SGHTA and CDR2 as FQGNSA. The data originate from a study of early T cells in non-severe SARS-CoV-2 infection. Study-wide findings and caveats: Anti-spike CD8 specificities were favored by VDJdb matching, whose results missed private and CD4 specificities.

Each CDR3 protein gets one entry after TCRdb re-called the 5' RACE reads with MiXCR. This sample has about 64,000 distinct CDR3 sequences, with more than 7% found just once. V usage is TRBV7-2 and J usage is TRBJ2-7, with TRBD1 identical over 10 bases. The specimen was whole blood, collected at baseline. The sequence derives from an adult who was a healthcare worker with PCR-confirmed SARS-CoV-2 infection or an uninfected control (not recorded which). The CDR3 protein is CASSFASDRGRYEQYF. The CDR3 coding sequence is TGTGCCAGCAGCTTCGCATCAGACAGGGGGCGGTACGAGCAGTACTTC.